This T cell receptor (beta chain) was documented in a study of patients with pleural tuberculosis. This clonotype was detected many times. TCRdb independently ran MiXCR on the reads; one entry per CDR3 protein. The data show around 54,000 distinct CDR3 sequences, less than 8% seen once. The clonotype originates from a human donor with pleural tuberculosis.

The CDR3 loop reads CASSPGGSYEQYF. DNA of the CDR3: TGTGCCAGCAGTCCAGGGGGCAGCTACGAGCAGTACTTC. The chain joins TRBV27 to TRBJ2-7, with 8 bases aligning to TRBD1. V shed 5 bases, J shed 3 bases, and the junction held 3 bases outside the gene matches. The CDR3 loop spans 13 amino acids. Germline CDR1 is MNHEY and CDR2 is SMNVEV (reference sequence).